This T cell receptor beta chain was found in a study of T-cell memory formation after mild COVID-19. Findings of the study overall: SARS-CoV-2 specificity was not confirmed for second-wave clones peaking on day 37. Later expanders leaned CD4+, whereas day 15 to 85 contracting clones were balanced CD4/CD8.

This CDR3 comprises 17 residues. The germline CDR1 and CDR2 sequences are DFQATT and SNEGSKA (reference sequence). Germline trimming cut 1 base from V and 3 bases from J; bases unmatched to any gene: 7. Amplification by 5'RACE using constant-segment primers produced TCR alpha and TCR beta cDNA libraries that carried sample barcodes and UMIs. TCRdb re-called the 5' RACE reads through MiXCR, storing one row per CDR3 protein. The table lists approximately 290,000 distinct CDR3 sequences, roughly 21% of them singletons. This clonotype was recorded a few times. What it binds is not known. The rearrangement links TRBV20-1 to TRBJ2-7; 15 bases align to TRBD2. The sample was PBMCs or a T cell subset sorted from them (not recorded which). The sequence was collected from a young man who had mild COVID-19 (a few samples of this study predate the infection). Cell type and time point are not known. This CDR3 is CSARGPGLAGGLYEQYV. The CDR3 DNA is TGCAGTGCTAGAGGACCGGGACTAGCGGGGGGCCTCTACGAGCAGTACGTC.